This passage covers 10 T cell receptor beta chains from one sample sequenced in a study of CD8+ T cells in alopecia areata. RNA extraction was followed by reverse transcription into cDNA, which acted as the sequencing template. Generated by immunoSEQ multiplex PCR, the TCRdb table keeps only in-frame clones and is missing some. The sample shows 250,000 or so clones, no singletons; the ten largest hold roughly 1.2%. CD4, CD8alpha, NKG2D, NKG2ACE and other markers were used to sort pooled cutaneous lymph node cells. Sequencing input: CD4+ T cells sorted from a lymph node. Every receptor here comes from a C3H/HeJ mouse with alopecia areata. This mouse strain has H2-k as its MHC haplotype.

This clone was observed many times. Gene and germline names: mouse. The CDR3 goes on 4 residues after the read ends, and that part is filled in from the germline J gene. The sample has other DNA sequences that encode this CDR3 too. The chain employs TRBV17 and TRBJ1-2; TRBD1 aligns across 7 bases. The CDR3 has 13 amino acids. CDR1 is MNHDT, CDR2 YYDKIL, per germline. The ends lost 5 bases at V and 1 base at J; junction bases unmatched: 1. The CDR3 bases that were read are TGTGCTAGCAGTCGACAGGGAAACTCC. Translated, it gives CASSRQGNS. The whole CDR3 is CASSRQGNSDYTF.

About this clone itself: Each gene name is a mouse one. The read terminates 4 residues before the CDR3 end, so the remaining end is supplied by the germline J gene. At the DNA level, this CDR3 is encoded by other sequences in the same sample as well. The gene calls are TRBV13-1 and TRBJ2-5; 7 positions match TRBD2. Germline CDR1 reads NSHNY; CDR2 reads SYGAGN. Germline trimming cut 5 bases from V and 1 base from J; bases unmatched to any gene: 1. The CDR3 is made up of 13 amino acids. The CDR3: CASSWGYQDTQYF. CDR3 bases read: TGTGCCAGCAGCTGGGGGTACCAAGAC.

In the case of this clone: The gene names here belong to mouse. The read gets to within 4 residues of the CDR3 end, and the germline J gene fills in the rest. This chain connects TRBV31 to TRBJ2-7; 8 nucleotides line up with TRBD2. This CDR3 is 13 amino acids long. CDR1 GKSSPN and CDR2 SITVG come from the germline V gene. CDR3 loop: CAWRGTGPYEQYF. CDR3 DNA, as far as it was read: TGTGCCTGGAGGGGGACTGGCCCTTAT.

This clone was found a few times. Gene names are mouse gene names. Read data end 4 residues before the CDR3 end; the end is taken from the germline J gene. This chain uses TRBV13-3 with TRBJ1-2; weak D call: TRBD1 (6 bases). CDR1 and CDR2 from the germline V gene are NNHDY and SYVADS. The V end lost 0 bases, the J end lost 1 base, and 22 bases lay between the germline ends. The CDR3 extends over 19 amino acids. The DNA read from the CDR3 is TGTGCCAGCAGTGATGCATTTTCGGGGGGGGACACCTTAAACTCC. Translating it yields CASSDAFSGGDTLNS. The CDR3 in full is CASSDAFSGGDTLNSDYTF.

This clone turned up a few times. The gene symbols are mouse symbols. The read halts 3 residues ahead of the CDR3 end, with the missing end drawn from the germline J gene. The chain combines TRBV1 with TRBJ1-6; D may be TRBD1 (6 bases). TRBJ1-6 is an ORF for which the function is uncertain. V gave up 4 bases and J gave up 3 bases, with 13 bases separating them. The germline V gene encodes CDR1 NSQYPW and CDR2 LRSPGD (reference sequence). This CDR3 spans 16 amino acids. CDR3 sequence: CTCSGRDKIYNSPLYF. The CDR3 DNA, read in part, is TGCACCTGCAGTGGCCGGGACAAAATCTATAATTCGCCC.

In the case of this clone: Gene names are mouse gene names. The read gets to within 4 residues of the CDR3 end, and the germline J gene fills in the rest. The gene calls are TRBV13-3 and TRBJ2-2, with D tentatively TRBD1 (6 bases). The CDR3 is 14 residues long. Germline V CDR1 and CDR2: NNHDY, SYVADS. V lost 5 bases to trimming and J lost 2 bases, with 10 bases between them. The covered CDR3 bases are TGTGCCAGCAGACGACAGGAGAACACCGGG. Protein: CASRRQENTG. The CDR3 in full is CASRRQENTGQLYF.

Regarding this clone: The listed genes are named as in mouse. With the read ending 3 residues before the CDR3 end, the germline J gene is used to fill in that end. The chain recombines TRBV13-3 with TRBJ1-6; D is possibly TRBD1 (5 bases). TRBJ1-6 is flagged as an ORF with uncertain function. Trimming took 5 bases from V and 3 from J, leaving 6 bases between them. CDR3 length: 13 residues. Germline lookup yields CDR1 NNHDY and CDR2 SYVADS. The CDR3 reads CASRGDYNSPLYF. The CDR3 DNA, read in part, is TGTGCCAGCAGAGGGGACTATAATTCGCCC.

This clone occurred many times. Mouse gene names and germline throughout. Coverage ceases 4 residues before the CDR3 finishes, and the germline J gene fills in the end. V and J are TRBV17 and TRBJ2-2; D not certain. The germline V gene encodes CDR1 MNHDT and CDR2 YYDKIL. The germline V and J ends were trimmed by 4 bases and 0 bases, with 6 bases remaining between them. The CDR3 has 14 amino acids. The DNA read from the CDR3 is TGTGCTAGCAGTAAGTCAACAAACACCGGG. This encodes CASSKSTNTG. The complete CDR3 reads CASSKSTNTGQLYF. Looking up the rest from reference TRBV17 and TRBJ2-2 gives the full variable domain: DTTVKQNPRYKLARVGKPVNLICSQTMNHDTMYWYQKKPNQAPKLLLFYYDKILNREADTFEKFQSSRPNNSFCSLYIGSAGLEYSAMYLCASSKSTNTGQLYFGEGSKLTVL.

This clone appeared a few times. Genes and germline come from the mouse. The CDR3 extends 4 residues past the end of the read, so its final part is completed from the germline J gene. The rearrangement links TRBV13-1 to TRBJ2-2, with TRBD2 identical over 10 bases. The CDR3 is 16 amino acids. Trimming cost V 4 bases and J 3 bases; bases outside gene matches: 6. The germline CDR1 and CDR2 sequences are NSHNY and SYGAGN. CDR3 bases read: TGTGCCAGCAGTAAAATACTGGGGGGGGACACCGGG. Encoded protein: CASSKILGGDTG. The full CDR3 is CASSKILGGDTGQLYF.

This clone was seen a few times. Gene names follow the mouse nomenclature. The sequenced fragment ends 4 residues before the CDR3 boundary, so the rest is inferred from the germline J gene. This chain joins TRBV13-1 and TRBJ2-1; 9 nucleotides align to TRBD1. Germline V CDR1 and CDR2: NSHNY, SYGAGN. The CDR3 is 12 amino acids. The CDR3 protein is CASGQGWAEQFF. The DNA read from the CDR3 is TGTGCCAGCGGACAGGGGTGGGCT.